The 21 T cell receptor beta chains reported below all come from one sample, sequenced in a study of CD8 T cells in Susac syndrome. Reverse transcription of about 0.5 to 1 ug RNA was carried out with random hexamers. One entry per CDR3 protein results from TCRdb running MiXCR on the immunoSEQ multiplex PCR reads. The top ten clones hold about 0.15% of a sample with some 150,000 distinct CDR3 sequences, approximately 95% of them seen once. Input material: CD4+ T cells from PBMCs. The receptors originated from a human donor with Susac syndrome.

The V call is TRBV28, the J call TRBJ1-2; TRBD1 agrees at 8 bases. The J segment lost 6 bases and the V segment lost 2 bases, leaving 8 bases of the junction unmatched. Germline CDR1 is MDHEN and CDR2 is SYDVKM. The CDR3 covers 15 residues. The CDR3: CASSLITGTGDGYTF. DNA for the CDR3: TGTGCCAGCAGTTTAATAACCGGGACAGGCGATGGCTACACCTTC.

This chain links TRBV25-1 with TRBJ2-1, with D unresolved. The CDR3 contains 14 residues. Germline lookup yields CDR1 MGHDK and CDR2 SYGVNS. Trimming left V 7 bases short and J 2 bases short, with 12 bases between. This CDR3 is CASKGRDPYNEQFF. The CDR3 nucleotides are TGTGCCAGCAAAGGAAGGGATCCCTACAATGAGCAGTTCTTC.

V is TRBV30 and J is TRBJ1-1; the match to TRBD1 covers 7 bases. This CDR3 spans 13 amino acids. The V and J ends lost 5 bases and 1 base, in that order; junction bases with no gene match: 4. Germline lookup yields CDR1 GTSNPN and CDR2 SVGIG (reference sequence). Here the CDR3 reads CAWVGQQNTEAFF. DNA for the CDR3: TGTGCCTGGGTGGGACAGCAGAACACTGAAGCTTTCTTT.

The genes are TRBV29-1 and TRBJ1-2; the D gene is possibly TRBD1 (6 bases). This CDR3 has 11 residues. Trimming left V 7 bases short and J 4 bases short, with 10 bases between. Germline CDR1 SQVTM, CDR2 ANQGSEA. CDR3 loop: CSAGQSYGYTF. The CDR3 bases are TGCAGCGCCGGACAGTCCTATGGCTACACCTTC.

This clonotype was seen once. An end of the junction differs from the germline gene, which may be a read error. The CDR3 DNA sequence: TGTGCTAGCAGCTTTAGCGGGAGCGTTGAGCAGTTCTTC. Translation: CASSFSGSVEQFF. The rearrangement links TRBV7-7 to TRBJ2-1, with 9 nucleotides matching TRBD2. Germline V gene data show CDR1 as SSHAT and CDR2 as FNYEAQ (reference sequence). The CDR3 sequence is 13 residues long.

V gene TRBV6-1 combines with J gene TRBJ2-4, with D possibly TRBD2 on 5 matching bases. V dropped 8 bases and J dropped 9 bases, with 11 bases sitting between them. The CDR3 is 11 residues long. Looked up from germline, CDR1 is MNHNS and CDR2 is SASEGT. CDR3 in DNA: TGTGCCAGCCACGGGGAAGGCATTCAGTACTTC. Amino acid sequence: CASHGEGIQYF.

The chain couples TRBV28 to TRBJ1-5, with D hard to call. Germline values: CDR1 MDHEN, CDR2 SYDVKM. The CDR3 is 14 residues long. Trimming took off 6 bases at V and 3 bases at J, with 12 bases between the two ends. DNA of the CDR3: TGTGCCAGCAGACGGCGGGAAATCAATCAGCCCCAGCATTTT. Protein: CASRRREINQPQHF.

V usage is TRBV18 and J usage is TRBJ2-1; TRBD2 matches 10 bases. Germline CDR1 KGHSH, CDR2 LQKENI. The CDR3 covers 15 residues. V was pared by 2 bases and J by 5 bases, with 3 bases of the junction left unmatched. The CDR3 bases are TGTGCCAGCTCACCAAGCGGGAGGGCCAACAATGAGCAGTTCTTC. It yields the protein CASSPSGRANNEQFF. The variable domain in full, with the rest retrieved from reference TRBV18 and TRBJ2-1, is NAGVMQNPRHLVRRRGQEARLRCSPMKGHSHVYWYRQLPEEGLKFMVYLQKENIIDESGMPKERFSAEFPKEGPSILRIQQVVRGDSAAYFCASSPSGRANNEQFFGPGTRLTVL.

CDR3 in DNA: TGTGCCAGCAGCGTAGACTCAGTAGCTAACTATGGCTACACCTTC. Protein sequence: CASSVDSVANYGYTF. The gene calls are TRBV9 and TRBJ1-2; no reliable D call. Germline assignment: CDR1 SGDLS and CDR2 YYNGEE. Trimming removed 0 bases at V and 0 bases at J, with 9 bases between. This CDR3 comprises 15 residues.

The gene calls are TRBV4-2 and TRBJ1-5; D ambiguous. Deletions cut 4 bases from V and 8 bases from J, with 12 bases between. CDR3 length: 13 amino acids. The germline V gene has CDR1 LGHNA and CDR2 YNFKEQ. The CDR3 DNA reads TGTGCCAGCAGCCGGGTTTATGGTGAGCCCCAGCATTTT. Protein: CASSRVYGEPQHF.

This clonotype was recorded only once. This sequence joins TRBV6-5 and TRBJ2-1; D is ambiguous. CDR3 length: 13 amino acids. V lost 6 bases and J 8 bases, leaving 14 bases between the germline ends. The germline CDR1 and CDR2 sequences are MNHEY and SVGAGI. The CDR3 is CASRPRPGHEQFF. The CDR3 coding sequence is TGTGCCAGCAGGCCCCGTCCGGGCCATGAGCAGTTCTTC.

The J gene is TRBJ2-6, the V gene TRBV12-5; a possible D gene is TRBD1 (5 bases). Germline CDR1 is LGHNT and CDR2 is FRNRAP. Trimming took 4 bases from V and 2 from J, leaving 15 bases between them. This CDR3 spans 17 amino acids. The CDR3, as DNA: TGTGCTAGTGGTTCGGACACCCGAGGCACTGGGGCCAACGTCCTGACTTTC. Translation: CASGSDTRGTGANVLTF.

The chain employs TRBV20-1 and TRBJ1-1; D is ambiguous. The CDR3 totals 13 residues. In germline, CDR1 is DFQATT, CDR2 SNEGSKA (reference sequence). With 1 base removed from V and 3 bases from J, the gap between germline ends came to 9 bases. CDR3 sequence reads: CSARGPGYTEAFF. CDR3 in DNA: TGCAGTGCTAGAGGACCGGGCTACACTGAAGCTTTCTTT.

The chain joins TRBV19 to TRBJ2-2; either TRBD1 or TRBD2 may supply D (5 bases each). Per the germline V gene, CDR1 is LNHDA and CDR2 is SQIVND (reference sequence). The V end lost 6 bases, the J end lost 3 bases, and 11 bases lay between the germline ends. The CDR3 covers 14 residues. The CDR3 DNA reads as TGTGCCAGTAGGATCCAGGGAGACACCGGGGAGCTGTTTTTT. Its translation: CASRIQGDTGELFF.

The chain links TRBV5-1 to TRBJ1-2; D perhaps matches TRBD1 (5 bases). V was trimmed by 0 bases and J by 4 bases, leaving 13 bases between them. Germline CDR1 reads SGHRS; CDR2 reads YFSETQ. The CDR3 is made up of 15 amino acids. As DNA, the CDR3 is TGCGCCAGCAGCTTGGAAGGGGACCTCGGCTATGGCTACACCTTC. Translation: CASSLEGDLGYGYTF. Supplemented by reference TRBV5-1 and TRBJ1-2, the full variable domain reads KAGVTQTPRYLIKTRGQQVTLSCSPISGHRSVSWYQQTPGQGLQFLFEYFSETQRNKGNFPGRFSGRQFSNSRSEMNVSTLELGDSALYLCASSLEGDLGYGYTFGSGTRLTVV.

This clonotype was seen a single time. The chain recombines TRBV5-4 with TRBJ2-3; D gene unclear. The CDR3 is 15 amino acids. V lost 1 base and J 0 bases, leaving 9 bases between the germline ends. The germline CDR1 and CDR2 sequences are SGHNT and YYREEE (reference sequence). CDR3 amino acids: CASSLKTYSTDTQYF. CDR3 coding DNA: TGTGCCAGCAGCTTGAAGACGTATAGCACAGATACGCAGTATTTT. Together with reference TRBV5-4 and TRBJ2-3, the CDR3 gives the full variable domain: ETGVTQSPTHLIKTRGQQVTLRCSSQSGHNTVSWYQQALGQGPQFIFQYYREEENGRGNFPPRFSGLQFPNYSSELNVNALELDDSALYLCASSLKTYSTDTQYFGPGTRLTVL.

The chain links TRBV2 to TRBJ1-2; no reliable D call. Germline assignment: CDR1 SNHLY and CDR2 FYNNEI. There are 11 residues in the CDR3. V shed 7 bases and J shed 8 bases, with 11 bases lying between them. DNA for the CDR3: TGTGCCAGCACGAGGGAGGCCGGCTACACCTTC. This codes for CASTREAGYTF.

The chain employs TRBV30 and TRBJ2-3; 8 bases align to TRBD2. CDR3 length: 16 amino acids. Unmatched junction bases numbered 9, after V lost 4 bases and J lost 0 bases. Germline V gene sequence: CDR1 GTSNPN, CDR2 SVGIG (reference sequence). CDR3 nucleotide sequence: TGTGCCTGGAATGTCGGGGGGGAGAGTAGCACAGATACGCAGTATTTT. This translates into CAWNVGGESSTDTQYF.

As DNA, the CDR3 is TGCGCCAGCAGCTTGGAATTGAGCGGGAGTAAACAAGAGACCCAGTACTTC. Translated: CASSLELSGSKQETQYF. The chain couples TRBV5-1 to TRBJ2-5, with 8 bases matching TRBD2. V gave up 0 bases and J gave up 2 bases; unmatched junction bases: 9. The CDR3 loop spans 17 amino acids. Germline V gene data show CDR1 as SGHRS and CDR2 as YFSETQ.

The chain joins TRBV5-1 to TRBJ2-6; D call uncertain. The CDR3 spans 14 residues. Germline V CDR1 and CDR2: SGHRS, YFSETQ. The V end was cut by 6 bases, the J end by 2 bases, with 9 bases between. This CDR3 is CASNVRAGANVLTF. CDR3 coding DNA: TGCGCCAGCAACGTACGCGCTGGGGCCAACGTCCTGACTTTC.

The chain couples TRBV15 to TRBJ2-1; TRBD2 aligns across 7 bases. Germline V lookup: CDR1 LNHNV, CDR2 YYDKDF (reference sequence). Unmatched junction bases numbered 12, after V lost 7 bases and J lost 9 bases. The CDR3 has 14 residues. CDR3: CATTKRTRVGEQFF. The CDR3 nucleotides read TGTGCCACCACGAAGAGGACTAGAGTGGGTGAGCAGTTCTTC.